This T cell receptor (beta chain) is from a study of T-cell memory formation after mild COVID-19. Study context: Clusters of TCRs were largely donor specific.

This clonotype was seen more than once but under ten times. The antigen remains undetermined. The CDR3 contains 15 residues. The ends were cut back, 8 bases at V and 9 bases at J, with 25 bases in the middle. Germline CDR1 KGHDR, CDR2 SFDVKD. Study-wide results and caveats: Some responding clones appeared in pre-infection memory, suggesting cross-reactive memory joined.

TCRdb re-called the 5' RACE reads with MiXCR, one entry per CDR3 protein. Of about 210,000 distinct CDR3 sequences listed, around 30% are singletons. The receptor was isolated from an adult woman who had mild COVID-19 (a few samples of this study predate the infection). Cell type and time point are not known. The J gene is TRBJ2-7, the V gene TRBV24-1; D is uncertain. Sequenced sample: PBMCs or a T cell subset sorted from them (not recorded which). The CDR3 loop reads CATIKNGLGNLGQYF. The CDR3 DNA reads as TGTGCCACCATCAAAAACGGCTTGGGAAACTTAGGGCAGTACTTC.